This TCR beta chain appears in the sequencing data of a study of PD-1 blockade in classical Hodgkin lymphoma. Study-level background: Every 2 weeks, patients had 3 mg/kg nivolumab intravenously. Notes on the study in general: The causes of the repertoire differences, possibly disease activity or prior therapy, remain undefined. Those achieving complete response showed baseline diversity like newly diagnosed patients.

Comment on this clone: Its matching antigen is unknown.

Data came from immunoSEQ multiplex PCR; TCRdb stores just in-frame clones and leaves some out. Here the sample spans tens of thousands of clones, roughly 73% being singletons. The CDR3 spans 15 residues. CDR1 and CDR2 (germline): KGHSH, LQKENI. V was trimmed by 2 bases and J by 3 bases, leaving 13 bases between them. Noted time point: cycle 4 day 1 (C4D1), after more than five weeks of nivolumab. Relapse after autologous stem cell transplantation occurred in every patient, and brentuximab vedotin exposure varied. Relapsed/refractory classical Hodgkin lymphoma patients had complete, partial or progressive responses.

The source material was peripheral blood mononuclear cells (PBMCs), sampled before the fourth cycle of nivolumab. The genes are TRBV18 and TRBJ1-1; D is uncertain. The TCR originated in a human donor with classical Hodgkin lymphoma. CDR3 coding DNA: TGTGCCAGCTCACCAAACGCGGGAAGCGACACTGAAGCTTTCTTT. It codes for CASSPNAGSDTEAFF.